This TCR beta chain was observed in a study of beta chain features in type 1 diabetes. In the study overall: Healthy donors resembled patients in age, gender and cell yields. Study-level results: Within each of all four CD4+ subsets, Type 1 diabetes patients had TCRB CDR3s that were moderately but significantly shorter. Healthy donors had naive, central memory and Treg TCRB repertoires that appeared less similar than those seen among patients.

Sequenced material consisted of expressed TCRB transcripts (all of the isolated RNA was reverse transcribed). TCRdb's table, derived via immunoSEQ multiplex PCR, lists solely in-frame clones and lacks some. The data contain 250,000 to 350,000 clones, 11% to 15% of them singletons. This clone has more than one count but fewer than ten. Its antigen remains unidentified. Germline CDR1 reads LGHNA; CDR2 reads YSLEER. The CDR3 length is 14 residues. The V and J ends lost 4 bases and 7 bases, in that order; junction bases with no gene match: 9. This sequence was found in a man aged 30 to 45 in good health. Sequencing used central memory CD4+ T cells from blood. The chain couples TRBV4-3 to TRBJ1-1; TRBD1 matches 7 bases. The CDR3 loop is CASSLSGGTIEAFF. In DNA, the CDR3 is TGCGCCAGCAGCCTTTCAGGGGGAACAATTGAAGCTTTCTTT.